The sequence of this T cell receptor (beta chain) was determined in a study of blood T cell repertoires in COVID-19. With 3 bases removed from V and 7 bases from J, the gap between germline ends came to 13 bases. The germline gives CDR1 MNHNS, CDR2 SASEGT. The CDR3 totals 14 residues. The method was immunoSEQ multiplex PCR; TCRdb's version includes in-frame clones alone and lacks a portion of them. The sample consists of about 280,000 clones, 75% to 90% of them appearing once. The chain couples TRBV6-1 to TRBJ1-5; D is uncertain. This TCR came from a woman between 70 and 85 years old with acute or convalescent COVID-19. Sequenced sample: peripheral blood. CDR3 sequence reads: CASSDGSLGQPQHF. In DNA form, the CDR3 reads TGTGCCAGCAGTGACGGGTCCCTAGGACAGCCCCAGCATTTT.